This T cell receptor (beta chain) comes out of a study of CD8+ T cells in alopecia areata. Treatment reported: oral pan-JAK inhibitor, 5-10 mg twice daily. After isolation, RNA underwent reverse transcription to generate cDNA as the sequencing template. Data came from immunoSEQ multiplex PCR; TCRdb stores just in-frame clones and leaves some out. The sample includes fewer than 200,000 clones, about 60% seen only once; the top ten take around an eighth. This clone has only a few counts. This clonotype originated in a human donor with alopecia areata. Specimen: CD8+ T cells sorted from blood, collected at week 24, from a patient treated with tofacitinib.

The CDR3 sequence is CASSDRDRDVDTQYF. The CDR3 DNA sequence: TGTGCCAGCAGCGACCGGGACAGGGACGTGGATACGCAGTATTTT. This chain joins TRBV13 and TRBJ2-3; TRBD1 matches 9 bases. Germline-derived CDR1 and CDR2 are PRHDT and FYEKMQ (reference sequence). The V gene end was trimmed by 5 bases and the J gene end by 6 bases; junction bases not matched to a gene: 9. The CDR3 runs to 15 residues.